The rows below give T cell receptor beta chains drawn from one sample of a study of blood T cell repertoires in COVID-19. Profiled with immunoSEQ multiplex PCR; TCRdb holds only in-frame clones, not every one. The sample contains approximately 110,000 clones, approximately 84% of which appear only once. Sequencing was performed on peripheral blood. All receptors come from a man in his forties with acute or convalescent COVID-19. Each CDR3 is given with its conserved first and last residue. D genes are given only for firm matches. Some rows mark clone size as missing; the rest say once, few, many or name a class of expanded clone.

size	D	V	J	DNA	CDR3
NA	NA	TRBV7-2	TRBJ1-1	TGTGCCAGCAGCACACAAGCCTGGAGCACTGAAGCTTTCTTT	CASSTQAWSTEAFF
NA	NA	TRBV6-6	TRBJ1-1	TGTGCCAGCAGGGACTTCTCGGGCACTGAAGCTTTCTTT	CASRDFSGTEAFF
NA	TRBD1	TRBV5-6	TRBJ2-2	TGTGCCAGCAGCTTTGGACAGGGGGCGCAAACCGGGGAGCTGTTTTTT	CASSFGQGAQTGELFF
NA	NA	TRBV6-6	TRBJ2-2	TGTGCCAGCAGACAGAGCACCGGGGAGCTGTTTTTT	CASRQSTGELFF
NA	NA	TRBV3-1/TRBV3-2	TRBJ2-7	TGTGCCAGCAGCCAAGTACAGAACCCCCGCTACGAGCAGTACTTC	CASSQVQNPRYEQYF
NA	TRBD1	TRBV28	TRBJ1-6	TGTGCCAGCAGAGTGGGACAGTTGAATTCACCCCTCCACTTT	CASRVGQLNSPLHF
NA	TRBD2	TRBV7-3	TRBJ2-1	TGTGCCAGCAGCTTAGGTTGGGGGAGGGAAAAGTTCTTC	CASSLGWGREKFF
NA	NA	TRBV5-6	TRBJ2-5	TGTGCCAGCAGCTTCGACAAAACCCAGTACTTC	CASSFDKTQYF
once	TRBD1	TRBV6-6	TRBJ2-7	TGTGCCAGCAGTTTGCGGACAGGGCGGGAGCAGTACTTC	CASSLRTGREQYF
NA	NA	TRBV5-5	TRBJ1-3	TGTGCCACCCGCCCGGGGGTTCCTGGAAACACCATATATTTT	CATRPGVPGNTIYF
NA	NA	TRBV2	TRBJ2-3	TGTGCCAGCATGAACAGGGAGATCAGAGATACGCAGTATTTT	CASMNREIRDTQYF
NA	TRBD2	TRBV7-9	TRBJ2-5	TGTGCCAGCAGCGCCCGACTAGCGGGGGGCCCACAAGAGACCCAGTACTTC	CASSARLAGGPQETQYF
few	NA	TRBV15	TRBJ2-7	TGTGCCACCAGCAGAGGGGGGGAGGCCTACGAGCAGTACTTC	CATSRGGEAYEQYF
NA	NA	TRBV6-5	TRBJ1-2	TGTGCCAGCAGCGCAGGGTTAGTCCTCTATGGCTACACCTTC	CASSAGLVLYGYTF
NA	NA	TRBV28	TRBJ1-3	TGTGCCAGCAGGGGGGCTGGGGCGCCTGGAAACACCATATATTTT	CASRGAGAPGNTIYF
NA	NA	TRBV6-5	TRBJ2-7	TGTGCCAGCAGTCAAAAAACCTACGAGCAGTACTTC	CASSQKTYEQYF
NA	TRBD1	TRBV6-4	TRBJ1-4	TGTGCCAGCACACGAACAGGGGGCGATGAAAAACTGTTTTTT	CASTRTGGDEKLFF
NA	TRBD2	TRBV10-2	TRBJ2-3	TGCGCCAGCACCCTAGCGGCTAGCACAGATACGCAGTATTTT	CASTLAASTDTQYF